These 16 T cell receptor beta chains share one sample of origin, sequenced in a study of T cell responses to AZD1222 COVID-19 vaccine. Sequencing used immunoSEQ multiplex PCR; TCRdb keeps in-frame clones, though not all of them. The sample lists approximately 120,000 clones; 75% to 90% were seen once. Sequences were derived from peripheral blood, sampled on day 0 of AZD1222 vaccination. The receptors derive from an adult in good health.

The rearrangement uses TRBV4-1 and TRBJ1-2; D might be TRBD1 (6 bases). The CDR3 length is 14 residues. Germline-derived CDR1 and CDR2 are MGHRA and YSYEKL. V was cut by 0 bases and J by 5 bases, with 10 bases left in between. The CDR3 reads CASSQDGQGYGYTF. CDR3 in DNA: TGCGCCAGCAGCCAAGACGGGCAGGGGTATGGCTACACCTTC.

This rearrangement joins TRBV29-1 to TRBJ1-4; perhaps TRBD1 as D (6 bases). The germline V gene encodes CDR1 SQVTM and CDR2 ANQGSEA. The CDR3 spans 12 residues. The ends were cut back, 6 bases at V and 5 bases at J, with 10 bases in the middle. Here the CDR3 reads CSVGGPNEKLFF. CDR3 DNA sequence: TGCAGCGTGGGGGGGCCCAATGAAAAACTGTTTTTT.

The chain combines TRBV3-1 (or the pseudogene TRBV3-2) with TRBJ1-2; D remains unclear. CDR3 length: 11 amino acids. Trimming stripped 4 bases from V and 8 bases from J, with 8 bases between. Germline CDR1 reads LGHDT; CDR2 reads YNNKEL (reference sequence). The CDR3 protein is CASSRGTGYTF. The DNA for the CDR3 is TGTGCCAGCAGCCGCGGTACGGGCTACACCTTC.

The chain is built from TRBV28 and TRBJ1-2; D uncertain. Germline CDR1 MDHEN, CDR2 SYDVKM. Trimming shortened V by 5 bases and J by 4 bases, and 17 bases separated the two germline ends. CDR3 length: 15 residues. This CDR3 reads CASSPPGGDFYGYTF. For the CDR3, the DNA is TGTGCCAGCAGTCCCCCGGGCGGAGATTTCTATGGCTACACCTTC.

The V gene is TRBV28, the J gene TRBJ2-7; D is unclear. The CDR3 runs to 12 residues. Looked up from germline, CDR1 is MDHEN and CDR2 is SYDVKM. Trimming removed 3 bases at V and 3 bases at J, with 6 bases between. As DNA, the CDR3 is TGTGCCAGCAGTTTTCTGAACTACGAGCAGTACTTC. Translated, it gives CASSFLNYEQYF. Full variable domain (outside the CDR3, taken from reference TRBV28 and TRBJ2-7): DVKVTQSSRYLVKRTGEKVFLECVQDMDHENMFWYRQDPGLGLRLIYFSYDVKMKEKGDIPEGYSVSREKKERFSLILESASTNQTSMYLCASSFLNYEQYFGPGTRLTVT.

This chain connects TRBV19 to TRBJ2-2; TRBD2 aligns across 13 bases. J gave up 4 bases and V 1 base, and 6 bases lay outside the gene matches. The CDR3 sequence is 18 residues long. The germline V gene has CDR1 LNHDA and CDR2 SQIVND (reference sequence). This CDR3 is CASSIGTSGRATTGELFF. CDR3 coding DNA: TGTGCCAGTAGTATAGGAACTAGCGGGAGGGCTACCACCGGGGAGCTGTTTTTT.

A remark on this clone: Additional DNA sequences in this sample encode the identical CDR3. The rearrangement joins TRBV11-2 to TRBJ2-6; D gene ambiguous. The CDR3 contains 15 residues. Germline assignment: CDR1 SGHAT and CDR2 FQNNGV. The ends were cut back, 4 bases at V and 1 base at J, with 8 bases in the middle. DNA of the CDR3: TGTGCCAGCAGCTCTTTGAGGTCTGGGGCCAACGTCCTGACTTTC. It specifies CASSSLRSGANVLTF.

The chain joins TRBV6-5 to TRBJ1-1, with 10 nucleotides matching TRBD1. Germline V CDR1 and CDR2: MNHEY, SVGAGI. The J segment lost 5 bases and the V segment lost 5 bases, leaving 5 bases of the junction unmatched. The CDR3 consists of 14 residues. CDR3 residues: CASSPGQGGTEAFF. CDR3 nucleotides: TGTGCCAGCAGTCCAGGACAGGGGGGAACTGAAGCTTTCTTT.

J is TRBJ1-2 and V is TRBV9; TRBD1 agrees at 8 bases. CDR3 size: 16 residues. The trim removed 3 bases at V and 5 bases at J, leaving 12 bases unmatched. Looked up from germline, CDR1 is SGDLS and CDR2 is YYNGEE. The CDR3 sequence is CASSAGTGKKGYGYTF. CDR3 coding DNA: TGTGCCAGCAGCGCCGGGACAGGCAAAAAAGGGTATGGCTACACCTTC.

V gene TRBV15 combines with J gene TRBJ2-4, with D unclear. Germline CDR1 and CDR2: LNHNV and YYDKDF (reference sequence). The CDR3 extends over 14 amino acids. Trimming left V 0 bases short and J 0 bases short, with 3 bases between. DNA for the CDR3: TGTGCCACCAGCAGAGACCTAGCCAAAAACATTCAGTACTTC. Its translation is CATSRDLAKNIQYF.

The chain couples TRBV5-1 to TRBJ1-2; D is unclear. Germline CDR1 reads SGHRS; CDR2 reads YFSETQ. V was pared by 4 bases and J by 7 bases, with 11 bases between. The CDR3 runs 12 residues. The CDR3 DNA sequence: TGCGCCAGCAGCCCCCAACAGAGTGGCTACACCTTC. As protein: CASSPQQSGYTF.

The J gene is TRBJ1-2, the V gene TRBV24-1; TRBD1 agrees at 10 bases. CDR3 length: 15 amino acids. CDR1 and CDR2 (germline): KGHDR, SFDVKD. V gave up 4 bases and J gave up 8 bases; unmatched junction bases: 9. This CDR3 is CATSDPMTGGDGYTF. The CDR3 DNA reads TGTGCCACCAGTGACCCTATGACAGGGGGCGACGGCTACACCTTC.

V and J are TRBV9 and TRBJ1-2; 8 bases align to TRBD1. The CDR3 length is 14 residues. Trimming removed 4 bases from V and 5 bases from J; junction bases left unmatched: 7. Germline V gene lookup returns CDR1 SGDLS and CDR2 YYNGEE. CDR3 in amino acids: CASSTGQGVYGYTF. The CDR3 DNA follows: TGTGCCAGCAGCACTGGACAGGGTGTTTATGGCTACACCTTC.

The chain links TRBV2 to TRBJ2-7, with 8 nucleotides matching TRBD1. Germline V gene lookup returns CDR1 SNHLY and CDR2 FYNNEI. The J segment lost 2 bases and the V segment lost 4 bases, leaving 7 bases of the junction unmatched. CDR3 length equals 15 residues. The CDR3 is CASSVAQGAPYEQYF. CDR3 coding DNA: TGTGCCAGCAGTGTTGCCCAGGGGGCCCCCTACGAGCAGTACTTC.

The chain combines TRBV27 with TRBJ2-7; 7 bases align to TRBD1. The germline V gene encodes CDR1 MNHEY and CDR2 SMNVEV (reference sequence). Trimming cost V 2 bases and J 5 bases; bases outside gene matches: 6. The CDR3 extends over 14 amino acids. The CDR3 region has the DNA TGTGCCAGCAGTTTAAGAGACAGGGCGGACGAGCAGTACTTC. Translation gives CASSLRDRADEQYF.

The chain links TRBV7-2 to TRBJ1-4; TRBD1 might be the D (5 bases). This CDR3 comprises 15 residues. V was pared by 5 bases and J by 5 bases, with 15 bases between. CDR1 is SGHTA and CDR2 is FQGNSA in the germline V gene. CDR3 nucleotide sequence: TGTGCCAGCAGCCCTTGGGGGTTTTGGAATGAAAAACTGTTTTTT. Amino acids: CASSPWGFWNEKLFF.